These T cell receptor beta chains were read from a single sample in a study of cytomegalovirus exposure and HLA in healthy donors. Generated by immunoSEQ multiplex PCR, the TCRdb table keeps only in-frame clones and is missing some. The sample has 150,000 or so clones; 70% to 80% are singletons. Source material: PBMCs. These receptor sequences come from a man aged 40-49 years in good health and CMV-seropositive. Each CDR3 is given with its conserved first and last residue. A D gene is named only where the DNA matches it firmly. The listing skips clone size in some rows; elsewhere it reads once, few, many or a size class.

>.|.|TRBJ2-5|TRBV21-1
CASSKGWEGETQYF
TGTGCCAGCAGCAAAGGTTGGGAGGGAGAGACCCAGTACTTC
>.|TRBD2|TRBJ2-5|TRBV9
CASSAGEGSGRETQYF
TGTGCCAGCAGCGCCGGGGAAGGTAGCGGGAGAGAGACCCAGTACTTC
>.|.|TRBJ2-5|TRBV5-1
CASSFGQSFQETQYF
TGCGCCAGCAGCTTTGGACAGAGCTTCCAAGAGACCCAGTACTTC
>.|.|TRBJ2-3|TRBV9
CASSVNPRVTDTQYF
TGTGCCAGCAGCGTAAACCCACGGGTTACAGATACGCAGTATTTT
>.|TRBD1|TRBJ2-7|TRBV18
CASSPLGQGPSYEQYF
TGTGCCAGCTCACCTCTCGGACAGGGGCCCTCCTACGAGCAGTACTTC
>.|TRBD2|TRBJ2-7|TRBV23-1
CASATSAGAYEQYF
TGCGCCAGCGCCACTAGCGCCGGGGCCTACGAGCAGTACTTC
>once|TRBD2|TRBJ2-1|TRBV7-9
CASSPAGGPYNEQFF
TGTGCCAGCAGCCCAGCGGGAGGGCCCTACAATGAGCAGTTCTTC
>.|TRBD2|TRBJ2-1|TRBV28
CASRTSGRWGEQFF
TGTGCCAGCAGGACTAGCGGGAGATGGGGAGAGCAGTTCTTC
>.|.|TRBJ2-1|TRBV13
CASSLWLSSYNEQFF
TGTGCCAGCAGCTTATGGCTCAGCTCCTACAATGAGCAGTTCTTC
>.|.|TRBJ2-7|TRBV29-1
CSVRQTPRSYEQYF
TGCAGCGTCCGACAGACCCCCAGATCCTACGAGCAGTACTTC
>.|.|TRBJ2-5|TRBV7-9
CSSRSPPGDQETQYF
TGTTCCAGCAGATCCCCACCCGGGGACCAAGAGACCCAGTACTTC
>.|.|TRBJ2-4|TRBV6-1
CASSEAAAGAKNIQYF
TGTGCCAGCAGTGAAGCGGCGGCGGGAGCCAAAAACATTCAGTACTTC
>once|.|TRBJ1-1|TRBV6-5
CASRAPTAMNTEAFF
TGTGCCAGCAGGGCACCGACAGCAATGAACACTGAAGCTTTCTTT
>.|TRBD2|TRBJ2-1|TRBV7-2
CASSSGRGDEQFF
TGTGCCAGCAGCTCCGGGAGGGGGGATGAGCAGTTCTTC
>.|.|TRBJ1-1|TRBV9
CASSVAIRDEAFF
TGTGCCAGCAGCGTAGCTATCCGGGATGAAGCTTTCTTT
>.|.|TRBJ1-6|TRBV18
CASSPSTARTTPLHF
TGTGCCAGCTCACCGTCGACAGCCCGTACGACACCCCTCCACTTT
>.|.|TRBJ2-7|TRBV6-1
CASSEVSVYEQYF
TGTGCCAGCAGTGAAGTTAGCGTATACGAGCAGTACTTC
>.|TRBD1|TRBJ1-2|TRBV11-2
CASSAPAGQYGYTF
TGTGCCAGCAGCGCTCCGGCGGGACAGTATGGCTACACCTTC
>.|.|TRBJ1-4|TRBV28
CASSPTAREKLFF
TGTGCCAGCAGTCCAACCGCTAGAGAAAAACTGTTTTTT
>few|.|TRBJ1-5|TRBV30
CAWSVQSANQPQHF
TGTGCCTGGAGTGTACAGTCAGCCAATCAGCCCCAGCATTTT
>.|.|TRBJ1-1|TRBV16
CASSQPDWGDTEAFF
TGTGCCAGCAGCCAGCCCGACTGGGGGGACACTGAAGCTTTCTTT
>.|.|TRBJ2-1|TRBV6-5
CASSYGGGQYNEQFF
TGTGCCAGCAGTTACGGGGGAGGCCAATACAATGAGCAGTTCTTC
>.|TRBD1|TRBJ1-1|TRBV4-3
CASSQDQGALTEAFF
TGCGCCAGCAGCCAAGATCAGGGGGCTCTCACTGAAGCTTTCTTT
>once|TRBD2|TRBJ2-5|TRBV7-9
CASNLGLADQETQYF
TGTGCCAGCAACCTAGGACTAGCGGACCAAGAGACCCAGTACTTC
>.|TRBD2|TRBJ2-7|TRBV7-9
CASSLEGLDYEQYF
TGTGCCAGCAGCTTAGAGGGACTAGACTACGAGCAGTACTTC
>.|.|TRBJ1-1|TRBV5-8
CASRLGQNTEAFF
TGTGCCAGCAGACTCGGACAGAACACTGAAGCTTTCTTT
>.|.|TRBJ2-7|TRBV5-4
CASSSGGTDPYEQYF
TGTGCCAGCAGCTCGGGCGGGACAGATCCCTACGAGCAGTACTTC
>.|TRBD2|TRBJ2-7|TRBV4-1
CASSQDRGSSYEQYF
TGCGCCAGCAGCCAAGATCGCGGGAGCTCCTACGAGCAGTACTTC
>.|.|TRBJ2-7|TRBV18
CASSPLRVGTYEQYF
TGTGCCAGCTCACCTCTGAGGGTCGGGACCTACGAGCAGTACTTC
>once|TRBD2|TRBJ2-1|TRBV18
CASSTGTSGVSSYNEQFF
TGTGCCAGCTCTACCGGGACTAGCGGAGTGAGCTCCTACAATGAGCAGTTCTTC
>.|TRBD1|TRBJ1-2|TRBV10-3
CAISGRGQAYGYTF
TGTGCCATCAGTGGCAGGGGGCAGGCTTACGGCTACACCTTC
>.|.|TRBJ2-5|TRBV2
CASSRLGGAETQYF
TGTGCCAGCAGTAGACTAGGGGGCGCGGAGACCCAGTACTTC
>.|TRBD2|TRBJ2-1|TRBV4-2
CASSQEPSGSTHEQFF
TGTGCCAGCAGCCAAGAACCTAGCGGGAGTACGCATGAGCAGTTCTTC
>.|TRBD2|TRBJ2-5|TRBV28
CASSLVTSGRDQETQYF
TGTGCCAGCAGTTTAGTCACTAGCGGGAGGGATCAAGAGACCCAGTACTTC
>.|TRBD1|TRBJ2-2|TRBV19
CASSRGQGSGELFF
TGTGCCAGTAGTCGGGGACAGGGGTCCGGGGAGCTGTTTTTT
>.|.|TRBJ2-1|TRBV5-1
CASSYQRRTYNEQFF
TGCGCCAGCAGCTACCAGCGGAGAACCTACAATGAGCAGTTCTTC
>.|TRBD2|TRBJ2-3|TRBV4-3
CASTDGLAGGPDTQYF
TGCGCCAGCACCGACGGACTAGCGGGAGGGCCAGATACGCAGTATTTT
>.|.|TRBJ2-7|TRBV5-4
CASSLRQLPHEQYF
TGTGCCAGCAGCCTTAGACAGTTACCCCACGAGCAGTATTTC
>.|.|TRBJ1-1|TRBV5-4
CASSTGRENTEAFF
TGTGCCAGCAGCACCGGACGGGAGAACACTGAAGCTTTCTTT
>.|TRBD1|TRBJ1-4|TRBV19
CASSRPGGTGSEKLFF
TGTGCCAGTAGCCGACCGGGGGGGACAGGGAGTGAAAAACTGTTTTTT
>.|TRBD2|TRBJ2-7|TRBV7-2
CASSLVTSGSYEQYF
TGTGCCAGCAGCTTGGTCACCAGCGGGAGCTACGAGCAGTACTTC
>.|TRBD2|TRBJ2-1|TRBV28
CASKPGSGFREEQFF
TGTGCCAGCAAGCCGGGTAGCGGGTTTCGGGAAGAGCAGTTCTTC
>.|.|TRBJ1-1|TRBV7-9
CASSLEGATGEAFF
TGTGCCAGCAGCTTAGAAGGAGCGACAGGTGAAGCTTTCTTT
>few|TRBD2|TRBJ2-5|TRBV7-3
CASSRSGKKQETQYF
TGTGCCAGCAGCCGAAGCGGGAAAAAACAAGAGACCCAGTACTTC
>.|TRBD2|TRBJ2-2|TRBV9
CASSVNGLAGVFTGELFF
TGTGCCAGCAGCGTAAATGGATTAGCGGGAGTTTTTACCGGGGAGCTGTTTTTT
>.|.|TRBJ1-4|TRBV28
CATELGGANEKLFF
TGTGCCACCGAACTCGGCGGGGCTAATGAAAAACTGTTTTTT
>.|.|TRBJ2-1|TRBV6-1
CASSDFSYNEQFF
TGTGCCAGCAGCGACTTCAGTTACAATGAGCAGTTCTTC
>.|.|TRBJ1-2|TRBV29-1
CSVEGGSSPNYGYTF
TGCAGCGTTGAAGGAGGGTCCAGCCCTAACTATGGCTACACCTTC
>.|.|TRBJ2-1|TRBV18
CASSPFGESREQFF
TGTGCCAGCTCACCATTTGGGGAGTCGAGAGAGCAGTTCTTC
>.|.|TRBJ2-2|TRBV6-1
CASQPNTGKLFF
TGTGCCAGTCAGCCGAACACCGGGAAGCTGTTTTTT
>few|.|TRBJ2-7|TRBV7-8
CASSYDLGEQYF
TGTGCCAGCAGCTATGACCTCGGGGAGCAGTACTTC
>.|TRBD1|TRBJ2-7|TRBV7-2
CASSLERSRQGAFHEQYF
TGTGCCAGCAGCTTAGAAAGGAGCAGACAGGGGGCTTTCCACGAGCAGTACTTC
>few|.|TRBJ2-2|TRBV10-3
CAISEPNTSTGELFF
TGTGCCATCAGTGAGCCGAATACTAGCACCGGGGAGCTGTTTTTT
>.|TRBD2|TRBJ2-1|TRBV29-1
CSVAETREALEQFF
TGCAGCGTCGCAGAAACGCGGGAGGCCCTCGAGCAGTTCTTC
>.|.|TRBJ1-2|TRBV9
CASSVEGTGNLYGYTF
TGTGCCAGCAGCGTAGAGGGAACAGGGAACCTCTATGGCTACACCTTC